This entry describes one T cell receptor (beta chain). Original handling: Estimation of nucleated cell counts was performed using reference gene primer amplification. Profiled with immunoSEQ multiplex PCR; TCRdb holds only in-frame clones, not every one. D and trimming were read from the DNA, whereas the V and J calls and clone size are those reported in that table. This table has 180,000 or so clones, 70% to 90% appearing once. This sample was taken from a study of blood T cell repertoires in COVID-19. Looking at the study overall: COVID-19 samples collected from the United States, Italy and Spain covered acute and convalescent phases. The analysed material was cDNA or gDNA that came from T cells, B-cell-depleted T cells, or PBMCs.

The sequencing input was peripheral blood. This sequence was found in a woman aged 80 or over with acute or convalescent COVID-19.

CDR3: CASSSRGEGADTQYF. For the CDR3, the DNA is TGTGCCAGCAGTTCGAGGGGCGAGGGGGCAGATACGCAGTATTTT. The rearrangement joins TRBV7-3 to TRBJ2-3, with a tentative D call TRBD1 (6 bases). Germline-derived CDR1 and CDR2 are SGHTA and FQGTGA. The CDR3 sequence is 15 residues long. Trimming pared 6 bases from V and 4 bases from J, leaving 17 bases between.